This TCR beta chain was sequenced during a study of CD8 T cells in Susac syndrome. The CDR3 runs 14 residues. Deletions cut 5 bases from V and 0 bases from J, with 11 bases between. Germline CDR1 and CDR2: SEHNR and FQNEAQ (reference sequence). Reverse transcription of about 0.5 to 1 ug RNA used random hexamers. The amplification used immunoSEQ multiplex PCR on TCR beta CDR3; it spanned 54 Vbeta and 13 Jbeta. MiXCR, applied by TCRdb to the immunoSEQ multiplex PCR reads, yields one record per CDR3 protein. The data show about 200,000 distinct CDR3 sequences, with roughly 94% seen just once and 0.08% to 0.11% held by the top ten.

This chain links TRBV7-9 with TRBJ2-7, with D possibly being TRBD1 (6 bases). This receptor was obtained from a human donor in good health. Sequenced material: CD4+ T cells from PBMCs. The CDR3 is CASSPQGSSYEQYV. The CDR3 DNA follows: TGTGCCAGCAGCCCACAGGGTAGCTCCTACGAGCAGTACGTC.